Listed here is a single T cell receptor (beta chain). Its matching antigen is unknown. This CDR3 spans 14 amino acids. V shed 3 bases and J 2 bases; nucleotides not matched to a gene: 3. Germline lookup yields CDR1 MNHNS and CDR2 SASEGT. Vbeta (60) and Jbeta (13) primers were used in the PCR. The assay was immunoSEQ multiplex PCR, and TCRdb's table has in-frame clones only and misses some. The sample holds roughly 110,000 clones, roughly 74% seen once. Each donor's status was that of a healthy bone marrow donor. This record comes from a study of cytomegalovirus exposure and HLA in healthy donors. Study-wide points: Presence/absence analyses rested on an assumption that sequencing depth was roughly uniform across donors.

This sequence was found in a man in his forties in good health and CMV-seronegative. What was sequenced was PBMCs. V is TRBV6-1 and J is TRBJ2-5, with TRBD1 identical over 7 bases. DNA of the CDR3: TGTGCCAGCAGTGAGGGACAGTATCAAGAGACCCAGTACTTC. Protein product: CASSEGQYQETQYF.